The TCR beta chain described here comes from a study of long-term antiretroviral therapy in people with HIV. Study background: By about a decade, the earliest samples predate the 2015 immediate-ART recommendation.

The assay, immunoSEQ v3.0, was run at survey level. Clones were sequenced by immunoSEQ multiplex PCR, and TCRdb holds only the in-frame ones, with some missing. The top ten clones hold 10% to 15% of a sample with some 22,000 clones, approximately 80% of them seen once. The sequence was obtained from a man aged 35 to 55 with HIV. The specimen comprised unsorted PBMCs, sampled 1.6 years after starting antiretroviral therapy.

The CDR3, as DNA: TGCAGCGTTGAATCGTCCGGGAGGGTGGGAACAGATACGCAGTATTTT. Translating gives CSVESSGRVGTDTQYF. The chain uses TRBV29-1 and TRBJ2-3; 8 nucleotides align to TRBD2. Germline V gene sequence: CDR1 SQVTM, CDR2 ANQGSEA. The junction had 10 bases not matched to a gene; V was cut back by 2 bases and J by 3 bases. This CDR3 has 16 amino acids.